This T cell receptor beta chain was recorded in a study of post-analysis software for immune sequencing data. Tagging with unique molecular identifiers was a feature of the TCR beta cDNA libraries. TCRdb redid the calling of the PCR reads with MiXCR, one entry per CDR3 protein. The sample has roughly 870,000 distinct CDR3 sequences, roughly 58% seen once; the top ten hold over 4%. The CDR3 has 15 amino acids. Germline loops: CDR1 DFQATT, CDR2 SNEGSKA (reference sequence). Trimming removed 6 bases from V and 1 base from J; junction bases left unmatched: 8. General study points: Among a few TRBV segments more frequent in patients than controls were TRBV5-6, TRBV5-1 and TRBV20-1.

A note on this clonotype: The antigen is unknown.

This chain connects TRBV20-1 to TRBJ2-7; TRBD2 aligns across 11 bases. This clonotype was obtained from a girl aged 10 to 17 with multiple sclerosis. Sequenced: blood. CDR3: CSAKSGTSGSYEQYF. For the CDR3, the DNA is TGCAGTGCAAAATCCGGGACTAGCGGATCCTACGAGCAGTACTTC.